Below are 5 T cell receptor beta chains sequenced from a single sample in a study of early T cells in non-severe SARS-CoV-2 infection. TCRdb passed the 5' RACE reads through MiXCR, listing each CDR3 protein once. The sample carries over 25,000 distinct CDR3 sequences, under 6.5% recorded once. The sample consisted of whole blood. These receptors all stem from an adult who was a healthcare worker with PCR-confirmed SARS-CoV-2 infection or an uninfected control (not recorded which).

This clonotype was seen at least ten times. This sequence joins TRBV5-1 and TRBJ2-5, with D perhaps matching TRBD2 (6 bases). This CDR3 has 14 amino acids. Between the trimmed V and J ends, which lost 4 bases and 1 base, there was a span of 11 bases. CDR1 is SGHRS, CDR2 YFSETQ, per germline. The CDR3, as DNA: TGCGCCAGCAGCCTTCGGGGGTTCCAAGAGACCCAGTACTTC. Translated: CASSLRGFQETQYF.

This clonotype was observed many times. One end of the junction does not line up with germline, which may come from a read error. This sequence joins TRBV7-9 and TRBJ2-1, with 10 bases identical to TRBD1. CDR1 is SEHNR, CDR2 FQNEAQ, per germline (reference sequence). This CDR3 has 16 amino acids. The CDR3 DNA sequence: TGTGCCAGCACCTTAGGCGACAGGGGGCCTTACAATGAGCAGTTCTTC. It translates to CASTLGDRGPYNEQFF.

This clonotype is judged medium-sized. CDR3 bases: TGTGCCAGCAGCTTAGAGGCGGGATCGAGGCCCTACGAGCAGTACTTC. This codes for CASSLEAGSRPYEQYF. The chain combines TRBV7-9 with TRBJ2-7, with a possible D match to TRBD2 (6 bases). Germline V gene data show CDR1 as SEHNR and CDR2 as FQNEAQ (reference sequence). This CDR3 region has 16 residues. Trimming stripped 1 base from V and 2 bases from J, with 15 bases between.

The V and J genes are TRBV30 and TRBJ2-1, with D maybe TRBD2 (5 bases). V shed 0 bases and J shed 4 bases, with 7 bases lying between them. Germline CDR1 GTSNPN, CDR2 SVGIG (reference sequence). This CDR3 has 13 amino acids. The CDR3 sequence is CAWSVGRYNEQFF. The CDR3 DNA reads TGTGCCTGGAGTGTTGGGAGATACAATGAGCAGTTCTTC. Drawing the rest from reference TRBV30 and TRBJ2-1, the complete variable domain is SQTIHQWPATLVQPVGSPLSLECTVEGTSNPNLYWYRQAAGRGLQLLFYSVGIGQISSEVPQNLSASRPQDRQFILSSKKLLLSDSGFYLCAWSVGRYNEQFFGPGTRLTVL.

This clonotype was counted many times. The chain links TRBV6-1 to TRBJ2-5, with D uncertain. The germline V and J ends were trimmed by 2 bases and 2 bases, with 30 bases remaining between them. Germline V gene sequence: CDR1 MNHNS, CDR2 SASEGT. The CDR3 consists of 21 residues. This CDR3 is CASSEFGVLGPRRADQETQYF. The CDR3 coding sequence is TGTGCCAGCAGTGAATTCGGCGTCTTGGGTCCGAGGCGAGCAGATCAAGAGACCCAGTACTTC.